Listed here is a single T cell receptor (beta chain). The clone's antigen remains unknown. Per-base qualities were not stored, and no clone one base away is much larger. The trial excluded patients who had a history of autoimmune disease or were on systemic immunosuppression. In every dose cohort, peripheral blood was drawn for TCR sequencing at baseline, cycle 4 day 1, and cycle 7 day 1. The samples were taken from a phase I, first-in-human, multicenter, open-label dose-escalation trial of ivuxolimab. Adults with locally advanced or metastatic head and neck squamous cell, hepatocellular, melanoma or renal cell carcinoma were enrolled in the trial. Before TCR sequencing, CD4+ T cells and CD8+ T cells were sorted from peripheral blood as separate populations. The data were taken from a study of OX40 agonist ivuxolimab in advanced cancers. Context from the whole study: The costimulatory receptor OX40 (CD134) was targeted by ivuxolimab, a fully human IgG2 agonistic monoclonal antibody. Among the approximately 50 dose-escalation patients, approximately 20 had hepatocellular carcinoma, 15 or so melanoma, 9 renal cell carcinoma and 9 head and neck cancer. Prior anti-PD-1, anti-PD-L1 or anti-CTLA-4 therapy was permitted, and roughly two fifths of dose-escalation patients had received checkpoint inhibitors. Partial responses occurred in three dose-escalation patients: two with cutaneous melanoma and one with hepatocellular carcinoma. Intravenous ivuxolimab was administered to patients every 2 weeks at six dose levels: 0.01, 0.1, 0.3, 1.5, 3 and 10 mg/kg. The paper reports the monotherapy dose-escalation portion (N of about 47 patients) of the phase I ivuxolimab trial. Peripheral TCRbeta sequencing aimed to test whether ivuxolimab altered TCR sequence diversity and caused clonal T-cell expansion. The dose-escalation cohort was about 83% male with a mean age of approximately 60 years, ranging from roughly 23 to 90. The full study reports these points: At doses of 0.1 to 3.0 mg/kg, clonal expansion of both CD4+ and CD8+ T cells in blood was seen between baseline and week 6. Which antigens the clonally expanded peripheral T cells were specific for was not determined. After ivuxolimab, more expanded clones were found on average in CD8+ T cells than in CD4+ T cells. In the 0.1-3.0 mg/kg groups, partial responders had among the lowest normalized peripheral clonal expansion, particularly in CD8+ T cells. Low levels of normalized T-cell clonal expansion were also shown by some nonresponding patients.

According to the germline V gene (reference sequence), CDR1 reads SEHNR and CDR2 reads FQNEAQ. Ends trimmed: V by 1 base, J by 0 bases; bases unmatched to a gene: 7. The CDR3 contains 17 residues, cysteine and phenylalanine counted. The sequence is cut down to CDR3 DNA, 51 bases in frame from base 1. For sequencing of the TCRbeta CDR3 region, genomic DNA was extracted from the sorted cells. The immunoSEQ Assay was used for sequencing of TCRbeta CDR3 regions. What TCRdb holds here is the immuneACCESS table cut down to in-frame rearrangements. Part of the clones is not present; checked against another copy, under half of the missing clones reflect an unresolved V gene, and the others are unexplained. Across this sample there are tens of thousands of clones, with around four fifths seen only once. The ten largest clones take up 5.5% to 7% of the sample.

The sequence derives from an adult with an advanced solid tumor such as melanoma, head and neck, liver or kidney cancer. The chain is encoded by TRBV7-9 joined to TRBJ2-7, with 9 central nucleotides matching TRBD2. The sequenced sample was CD4+ or CD8+ T cells sorted from blood, obtained in a trial of the OX40 agonist ivuxolimab. The nucleotide sequence is given as TGTGCCAGCAGCTTAGGGCTAGCGGGATTCTCCTCCTACGAGCAGTACTTC. This codes for CASSLGLAGFSSYEQYF.